A selection of T cell receptor beta chains follows, all from one sample in a study of T cell responses to AZD1222 COVID-19 vaccine. Sequencing used immunoSEQ multiplex PCR; TCRdb keeps in-frame clones, though not all of them. The repertoire consists of tens of thousands of clones, with around nine tenths occurring once and the leading ten covering 3.5% to 5%. The specimen comprised peripheral blood, sampled on day 0 of AZD1222 vaccination. The receptors come from an adult in good health. CDR3s leave out the opening cysteine and the closing phenylalanine or tryptophan.

v_call,cdr3_aa
TRBV7-2,ASLSGLARSGELF
TRBV6-2/TRBV6-3,ASSYSDRINEQF
TRBV30,AWSVPRTGYVYTEAF
TRBV25-1,ASRQSHQPQH
TRBV19,ASINDREGRGRTNTGELF
TRBV12-5,ASGLAGRAF
TRBV9,ASSVEASGRIDTQY
TRBV18,ASSPRRASTDTQY
TRBV11-3,ASSLDSHTGELF
TRBV24-1,ATSESGQGHKLF
TRBV6-5,ASSFVGQETQY
TRBV7-9,ASSLVAGGGRKDTDTQY
TRBV11-2,ASSYGLAGGLVDTQY
TRBV9,ASSEGTGSSYEQY
TRBV9,ASSATGGLSNEKLF
TRBV5-5,ASSAGTAPRNTEAF
TRBV7-8,ASSYQSDTQY
TRBV7-8,ASSPNPGPYEQY
TRBV7-3,ASSSRGGTGELF
TRBV6-1,ASSERTAQPGNTIY
TRBV7-7,ASSLEGQGMETQY
TRBV5-1,ASTIFGAQNTGELF
TRBV11-2,ASSYLEGGGEQY
TRBV10-3,AISDRDRGRGGYT
TRBV24-1,ATSDPSAATYEQY
TRBV7-8,ASSFLQGSNQPQH
TRBV12-3/TRBV12-4,ASSLKETQY
TRBV7-3,ASSLTGVTDTQY
TRBV5-4,ASSLAASGEKLF
TRBV6-1,ASSEALRGVGESPEAF
TRBV3-1/TRBV3-2,ASSQGGTYEQY
TRBV5-4,ASSLVLAATDTQY
TRBV30,AWRERQAPYEQY
TRBV19,ASSIGTGSSYEQY
TRBV6-1,ASREDILNSPLH
TRBV7-9,ASSSGTGLQPQH
TRBV5-8,ASSLGGEQF
TRBV25-1,ATSDTRSGANVLT
TRBV7-9,ASSFSLNTEAF
TRBV9,ASSVVGTSSTDTQY
TRBV11-2,ASSLGGFPEAF
TRBV7-9,ASSLASFEQF